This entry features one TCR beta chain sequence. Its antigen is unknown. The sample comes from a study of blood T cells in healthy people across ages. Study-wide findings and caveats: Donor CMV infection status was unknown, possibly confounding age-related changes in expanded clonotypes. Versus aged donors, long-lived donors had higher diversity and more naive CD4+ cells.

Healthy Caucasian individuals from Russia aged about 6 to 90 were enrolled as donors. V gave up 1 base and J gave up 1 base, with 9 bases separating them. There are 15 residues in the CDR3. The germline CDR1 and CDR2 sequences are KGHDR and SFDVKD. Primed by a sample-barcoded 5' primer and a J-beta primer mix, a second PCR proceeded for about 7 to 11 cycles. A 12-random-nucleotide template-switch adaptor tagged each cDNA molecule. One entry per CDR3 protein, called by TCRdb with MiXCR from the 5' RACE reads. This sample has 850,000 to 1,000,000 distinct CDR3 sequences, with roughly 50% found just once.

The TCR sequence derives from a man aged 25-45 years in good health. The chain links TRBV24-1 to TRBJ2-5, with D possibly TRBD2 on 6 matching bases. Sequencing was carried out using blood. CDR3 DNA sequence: TGTGCCACCAGTGATTTCTCCGGGGGCCAAGAGACCCAGTACTTC. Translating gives CATSDFSGGQETQYF.